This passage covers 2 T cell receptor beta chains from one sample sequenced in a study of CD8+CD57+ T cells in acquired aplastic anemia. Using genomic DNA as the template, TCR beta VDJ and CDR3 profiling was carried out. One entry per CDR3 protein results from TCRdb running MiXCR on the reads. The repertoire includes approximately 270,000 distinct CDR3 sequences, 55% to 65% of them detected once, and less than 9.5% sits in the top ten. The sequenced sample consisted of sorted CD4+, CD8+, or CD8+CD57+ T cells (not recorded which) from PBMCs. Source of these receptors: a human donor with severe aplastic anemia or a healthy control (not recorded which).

This CDR3 reads CSVGDRGLGSPDTQYF. The CDR3 DNA is TGCAGCGTTGGGGACAGGGGGCTGGGGTCCCCAGATACGCAGTATTTT. This chain uses TRBV29-1 with TRBJ2-3; 12 bases are a match to TRBD1. CDR3 length equals 16 residues. Germline V gene sequence: CDR1 SQVTM, CDR2 ANQGSEA. J gave up 4 bases and V 4 bases, and 9 bases lay outside the gene matches.

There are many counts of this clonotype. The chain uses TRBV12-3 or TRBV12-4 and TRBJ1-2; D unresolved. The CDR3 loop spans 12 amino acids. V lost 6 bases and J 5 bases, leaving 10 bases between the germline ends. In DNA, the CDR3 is TGTGCCAGCAGCCGGACCGTTTATGGCTACACCTTC. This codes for CASSRTVYGYTF.